These 22 T cell receptor beta chains came from one sample sequenced in a study of blood T cells in healthy people across ages. A second PCR, run for roughly 6 to 11 cycles, used a sample-barcoded 5' primer plus a J-beta primer mix. Each CDR3 protein gets one entry after TCRdb re-called the 5' RACE reads with MiXCR. Of about 1.4 million distinct CDR3 sequences detected, approximately 59% appear once; the ten largest clones hold roughly 6.3%. The sample comprised blood. The source of these receptors is a man younger than 30 in good health.

V and J are TRBV20-1 and TRBJ1-5; D might be TRBD1 (6 bases). V lost 5 bases and J lost 0, with 20 bases in between. This CDR3 comprises 17 residues. Germline V lookup: CDR1 DFQATT, CDR2 SNEGSKA (reference sequence). The CDR3 DNA reads TGCAGTGCTCGCCGGGACACCCGACCTTATAGCAATCAGCCCCAGCATTTT. This sequence encodes CSARRDTRPYSNQPQHF.

The chain joins TRBV7-9 to TRBJ2-5; 8 bases map to TRBD2. Germline loops: CDR1 SEHNR, CDR2 FQNEAQ (reference sequence). The junction had 17 bases not matched to a gene; V was cut back by 3 bases and J by 11 bases. The CDR3 covers 16 residues. The CDR3: CASSFFPSGRGNEQYF. CDR3 DNA sequence: TGTGCCAGCAGCTTTTTTCCTAGCGGGCGAGGCAATGAGCAGTACTTC.

The chain carries TRBV7-2 and TRBJ2-7; D gene unclear. CDR3 length equals 15 residues. The V and J ends lost 5 bases and 3 bases respectively, with 17 bases between them. Germline values: CDR1 SGHTA, CDR2 FQGNSA. CDR3 region: CASSPDTGVGYEQYF. DNA of the CDR3: TGTGCCAGCAGCCCAGATACTGGCGTGGGCTACGAGCAGTACTTC. Combining the CDR3 with reference TRBV7-2 and TRBJ2-7 gives the whole variable domain GAGVSQSPSNKVTEKGKDVELRCDPISGHTALYWYRQSLGQGLEFLIYFQGNSAPDKSGLPSDRFSAERTGGSVSTLTIQRTQQEDSAVYLCASSPDTGVGYEQYFGPGTRLTVT.

The chain employs TRBV10-3 and TRBJ2-3; TRBD2 agrees at 7 bases. The germline gives CDR1 ENHRY, CDR2 SYGVKD. CDR3 length: 14 amino acids. Germline trimming cut 10 bases from V and 0 bases from J; bases unmatched to any gene: 7. The CDR3 region has the DNA TGTGCCACCGTCAGCGGGGAAAGCACAGATACGCAGTATTTT. This encodes CATVSGESTDTQYF.

Worth noting for this clonotype: A much bigger clone sits one base away, suggesting this may be a read error. The chain carries TRBV28 and TRBJ1-2, with D unresolved. The V and J ends lost 3 bases and 5 bases respectively, with 4 bases between them. The CDR3 loop spans 11 amino acids. Germline assignment: CDR1 MDHEN and CDR2 SYDVKM. CDR3 loop: CASSFKYGYTF. For the CDR3, the DNA is TGTGCCAGCAGTTTTAAGTATGGCTACACCTTC.

The chain is built from TRBV28 and TRBJ2-3; no reliable D call. The CDR3 runs 14 residues. Germline V gene data show CDR1 as MDHEN and CDR2 as SYDVKM. The ends were cut back, 2 bases at V and 2 bases at J, with 8 bases in the middle. CDR3 in amino acids: CASSLEKVTDTQYF. CDR3 DNA: TGTGCCAGCAGTTTAGAGAAGGTCACAGATACGCAGTATTTT.

The V and J genes are TRBV7-2 and TRBJ2-1; TRBD2 matches at 7 bases. Germline V gene data show CDR1 as SGHTA and CDR2 as FQGNSA. Trimming cost V 2 bases and J 7 bases; bases outside gene matches: 17. This CDR3 spans 18 amino acids. The CDR3 coding sequence is TGTGCCAGCAGCTTATCTGTCGGGGGGATCGCCGCGGGGAATGAGCAGTTCTTC. This sequence encodes CASSLSVGGIAAGNEQFF.

This chain uses TRBV5-5 with TRBJ2-5; 7 bases align to TRBD1. Germline assignment: CDR1 SGHKS and CDR2 YYEKEE (reference sequence). CDR3 length: 15 residues. Trimming took 2 bases from V and 0 from J; bases not matched to a gene: 4. The CDR3: CASSFGTVNQETQYF. CDR3 DNA: TGTGCCAGCAGCTTCGGGACAGTCAACCAAGAGACCCAGTACTTC. Together with reference TRBV5-5 and TRBJ2-5, the CDR3 gives the full variable domain: DAGVTQSPTHLIKTRGQQVTLRCSPISGHKSVSWYQQVLGQGPQFIFQYYEKEERGRGNFPDRFSARQFPNYSSELNVNALLLGDSALYLCASSFGTVNQETQYFGPGTRLLVL.

Many counts were recorded for this clonotype. This sequence joins TRBV12-3 or TRBV12-4 and TRBJ2-7; D is unclear. The CDR3 length is 13 residues. Trimming removed 3 bases at V and 2 bases at J, with 8 bases between. The CDR3 spells CASSFGSTYEQYF. The CDR3 DNA sequence: TGTGCCAGCAGTTTCGGGTCCACCTACGAGCAGTACTTC.

This clonotype turned up a few times. The chain employs TRBV9 and TRBJ2-1; D remains unclear. Per germline, CDR1 SGDLS and CDR2 YYNGEE. The CDR3 runs 14 residues. The V gene lost 0 bases and the J gene lost 4 bases, with 8 bases spanning the gap. The CDR3, as DNA: TGTGCCAGCAGCGTAGACTATGGGTACAATGAGCAGTTCTTC. Encoded protein: CASSVDYGYNEQFF.

In regard to this clonotype: A read error may explain this, as a much larger clone is one base away. The chain links TRBV7-9 to TRBJ2-7; D not resolved. Per germline, CDR1 SEHNR and CDR2 FQNEAQ (reference sequence). Trimming left V 3 bases short and J 2 bases short, with 5 bases between. This CDR3 spans 12 amino acids. CDR3 DNA: TGTGCCAGCAGCTTCGACACCTACGAGCAGTACTTC. Protein product: CASSFDTYEQYF.

The V gene is TRBV4-1, the J gene TRBJ1-4; D call uncertain. V lost 2 bases, J lost 0 bases, and 10 bases lay in between. This CDR3 has 16 amino acids. Germline lookup yields CDR1 MGHRA and CDR2 YSYEKL. CDR3 amino acids: CASSQPIITTNEKLFF. The CDR3 DNA reads as TGCGCCAGCAGCCAACCGATTATAACAACTAATGAAAAACTGTTTTTT.

The genes are TRBV2 and TRBJ2-7; D is possibly TRBD2 (6 bases). CDR1 and CDR2 (germline): SNHLY, FYNNEI. V was trimmed by 5 bases and J by 2 bases, leaving 28 bases between them. This CDR3 contains 19 residues. The CDR3 protein is CASSIVGKTWDWKTYEQYF. CDR3 DNA: TGTGCCAGCAGTATCGTCGGAAAAACATGGGACTGGAAGACCTACGAGCAGTACTTC.

This clonotype was observed at least ten times. V usage is TRBV4-3 and J usage is TRBJ2-1; D is perhaps TRBD2 (7 bases). The CDR3 consists of 15 residues. Germline V lookup: CDR1 LGHNA, CDR2 YSLEER. The V end lost 0 bases, the J end lost 9 bases, and 15 bases lay between the germline ends. CDR3 sequence: CASSQDLGGASEQFF. The CDR3, as DNA: TGCGCCAGCAGCCAAGATCTTGGGGGGGCCTCTGAGCAGTTCTTC.

The CDR3 protein is CSVEDTGEETQYF. CDR3 DNA sequence: TGCAGCGTTGAAGACACAGGGGAAGAGACCCAGTACTTC. This sequence joins TRBV29-1 and TRBJ2-5, with 7 bases matching TRBD1. CDR1 SQVTM and CDR2 ANQGSEA come from the germline V gene. This CDR3 is 13 amino acids long. V shed 0 bases, J shed 3 bases, and the junction held 1 base outside the gene matches.

The chain combines TRBV6-5 with TRBJ2-7; D is tentatively TRBD1 or TRBD2 (5 bases each). V was shortened by 6 bases and J by 4 bases, with 16 bases between the two germline ends. Germline assignment: CDR1 MNHEY and CDR2 SVGAGI. The CDR3 extends over 14 amino acids. The CDR3 spells CASSRKKGPYEQYF. The CDR3 coding sequence is TGTGCCAGCAGCCGAAAGAAGGGACCGTACGAGCAGTACTTC.

J is TRBJ2-5 and V is TRBV4-3; D perhaps matches TRBD1 (5 bases). The J call may be incorrect, as the DNA end agrees better with TRBJ2-7. The CDR3 loop spans 15 amino acids. Germline CDR1 reads LGHNA; CDR2 reads YSLEER. DNA of the CDR3: TGCGCCAGCAGCCAAGATATCAGACAGTACTACGAGCAGTACTTC. Residues: CASSQDIRQYYEQYF.

This clonotype was found a few times. The chain joins TRBV27 to TRBJ2-1; TRBD1 agrees at 10 bases. V lost 5 bases and J lost 8; bases outside the gene matches: 6. There are 14 residues in the CDR3. Germline V gives CDR1 MNHEY, CDR2 SMNVEV (reference sequence). The DNA of the CDR3 is TGTGCCAGCAGTCGCGTGGGGACAGGGGATGAGCAGTTCTTC. The encoded protein is CASSRVGTGDEQFF.

The chain recombines TRBV11-2 with TRBJ1-2, with D maybe TRBD1 (5 bases). The length of the CDR3 is 14 residues. V was clipped by 5 bases and J by 4 bases, with 14 bases between them. Germline V gives CDR1 SGHAT, CDR2 FQNNGV. Written as DNA, the CDR3 is TGTGCCAGCAGCGCTCTGGAGGGGCCCTATGGCTACACCTTC. This codes for CASSALEGPYGYTF.

V and J are TRBV20-1 and TRBJ2-1; tentative D call: TRBD2 (6 bases). Germline values: CDR1 DFQATT, CDR2 SNEGSKA (reference sequence). This CDR3 contains 13 residues. With 2 bases removed from V and 10 bases from J, the gap between germline ends came to 15 bases. CDR3 DNA: TGCAGTGCTAGAATAGGACTAACGAACGAGCAGTTCTTC. Encoded protein: CSARIGLTNEQFF.

This clonotype was observed a handful of times. This chain links TRBV29-1 with TRBJ2-3; TRBD2 aligns across 8 bases. V trimming: 0 bases; J trimming: 3 bases; junction bases outside the gene matches: 5. Germline V gene sequence: CDR1 SQVTM, CDR2 ANQGSEA. The CDR3 contains 15 residues. CDR3 nucleotide sequence: TGCAGCGTTGAAGAGGTTAGCGGGATAACAGATACGCAGTATTTT. As protein: CSVEEVSGITDTQYF.

As regards this clonotype: A much larger clonotype is one base distant, so this may be a read error. The V and J genes are TRBV7-9 and TRBJ2-7, with D tentatively TRBD2 (5 bases). The CDR3 runs to 17 residues. Trimming stripped 1 base from V and 6 bases from J, with 22 bases between. Looked up from germline, CDR1 is SEHNR and CDR2 is FQNEAQ (reference sequence). The CDR3 here is CASSLVGLVTPVGEQYF. The DNA of the CDR3 is TGTGCCAGCAGCTTAGTCGGACTCGTTACCCCTGTAGGCGAGCAGTACTTC. The whole variable domain, filled in from reference TRBV7-9 and TRBJ2-7, reads DTGVSQNPRHKITKRGQNVTFRCDPISEHNRLYWYRQTLGQGPEFLTYFQNEAQLEKSRLLSDRFSAERPKGSFSTLEIQRTEQGDSAMYLCASSLVGLVTPVGEQYFGPGTRLTVT.